The 4 T cell receptor beta chains below come from one sample, sequenced in a study of OX40 agonist ivuxolimab in advanced cancers. Profiled with immunoSEQ multiplex PCR; TCRdb holds only in-frame clones, not every one. The profile shows around 53,000 clones, 93% of them singletons. This specimen consisted of CD4+ or CD8+ T cells sorted from blood, obtained in a trial of the OX40 agonist ivuxolimab. Receptor source: an adult with an advanced solid tumor such as melanoma, head and neck, liver or kidney cancer.

The V gene is TRBV18, the J gene TRBJ2-7, with D perhaps being TRBD1 or TRBD2 (5 bases each). V was clipped by 3 bases and J by 2 bases, with 17 bases between them. Per germline, CDR1 KGHSH and CDR2 LQKENI. This CDR3 is 16 amino acids long. Written as DNA, the CDR3 is TGTGCCAGCTCACCCCGCGTAGGGGACGGCCCCTACGAGCAGTACTTC. It yields the protein CASSPRVGDGPYEQYF.

The chain employs TRBV28 and TRBJ2-3, with TRBD2 matching over 8 bases. Trimming cost V 3 bases and J 5 bases; bases outside gene matches: 1. Germline CDR1 reads MDHEN; CDR2 reads SYDVKM. The CDR3 extends over 13 amino acids. CDR3 sequence: CASSFREGDTQYF. CDR3 nucleotide sequence: TGTGCCAGCAGTTTTCGGGAGGGAGATACGCAGTATTTT.

This chain links TRBV10-3 with TRBJ2-3; no definite D call. Germline CDR1 reads ENHRY; CDR2 reads SYGVKD. Trimming took 9 bases from V and 4 from J, leaving 17 bases between them. The CDR3 spans 14 residues. CDR3 coding DNA: TGTGCCATTGACTCAGACGGTGGGCCAGATACGCAGTATTTT. Its translation: CAIDSDGGPDTQYF.

The chain has TRBV28 and TRBJ1-1; D remains ambiguous. V dropped 4 bases and J dropped 1 base, with 4 bases sitting between them. The germline V gene encodes CDR1 MDHEN and CDR2 SYDVKM. This CDR3 region has 12 residues. CDR3 in amino acids: CASSSRNTEAFF. CDR3 sequence (DNA): TGTGCCAGCAGTTCAAGGAACACTGAAGCTTTCTTT.